This entry lists 30 T cell receptor beta chains sequenced from one sample in a study of T cell repertoires in cytomegalovirus infection. Using its own MiXCR run on the reads, TCRdb lists one record per CDR3 protein. This sample has roughly 500,000 distinct CDR3 sequences; 15% to 20% occur once, and the top ten carry roughly a quarter. The source material was CD8+ T cells from PBMCs. The receptors originated from a human donor in good health (CMV status not recorded). Some clones in this sample may be carry-over from other donors' samples.

V and J are TRBV27 and TRBJ1-1; the D gene is possibly TRBD1 (5 bases). V was pared by 3 bases and J by 4 bases, with 15 bases between. The CDR3 runs to 15 residues. CDR1 and CDR2 from the germline V gene are MNHEY and SMNVEV (reference sequence). The CDR3 bases are TGTGCCAGCAGTTTCGGGGGGGGGTTAGGCACTGAAGCTTTCTTT. Protein: CASSFGGGLGTEAFF.

Ten or more counts support this clonotype. The genes are TRBV5-4 and TRBJ1-3; 9 bases match TRBD1. Trimming took 4 bases from V and 2 from J; bases not matched to a gene: 7. The CDR3 runs 16 residues. Germline assignment: CDR1 SGHNT and CDR2 YYREEE (reference sequence). The CDR3 nucleotides are TGTGCCAGCAGCCCCTATGGACAGGGGACTGGAAACACCATATATTTT. Translated, it gives CASSPYGQGTGNTIYF.

This clonotype was recorded once. The chain joins TRBV7-3 to TRBJ2-2, with 7 nucleotides matching TRBD1. CDR1 SGHTA and CDR2 FQGTGA come from the germline V gene. J lost 0 bases, V lost 5 bases, and 12 bases had no gene match. The CDR3 length is 18 residues. CDR3 sequence: CASSPRGVGTANTGELFF. In DNA form, the CDR3 reads TGTGCCAGCAGCCCACGAGGGGTGGGGACAGCGAACACCGGGGAGCTGTTTTTT.

This clonotype was observed a handful of times. The CDR3 coding sequence is TGTGCCACTAGGGACAGCTTGAACACTGAAGCTTTCTTT. It encodes CATRDSLNTEAFF. The chain links TRBV24-1 to TRBJ1-1; 7 positions agree with TRBD1. Losses at the gene ends were 10 bases for V and 0 bases for J; bases not matched to a gene: 4. The CDR3 loop spans 13 amino acids. Germline CDR1 and CDR2: KGHDR and SFDVKD.

This clonotype has just a few counts. The rearrangement links TRBV20-1 to TRBJ2-1, with a weak D call TRBD2 (6 bases). V was pared by 0 bases and J by 7 bases, with 13 bases between. The CDR3 loop spans 14 amino acids. Germline V gives CDR1 DFQATT, CDR2 SNEGSKA (reference sequence). Here the CDR3 reads CSARDEAGTNEQFF. CDR3 nucleotides: TGCAGTGCTAGAGATGAGGCGGGGACTAATGAGCAGTTCTTC.

This clonotype was observed many times. The J gene is TRBJ2-7, the V gene TRBV7-9; TRBD2 is a possible D gene (5 bases). This CDR3 is built from 13 residues. Germline CDR1 is SEHNR and CDR2 is FQNEAQ (reference sequence). V gave up 3 bases and J gave up 6 bases, with 12 bases separating them. This chain's CDR3 is CASSFARTCEQYF. CDR3 bases: TGTGCCAGCAGCTTCGCCAGGACTTGCGAGCAGTACTTC.

V and J are TRBV27 and TRBJ2-1, with 12 bases aligning to TRBD1. Germline-derived CDR1 and CDR2 are MNHEY and SMNVEV (reference sequence). Trimming at V came to 7 bases and at J to 8 bases, leaving 9 bases not matched to a gene. The CDR3 sequence is 15 residues long. The CDR3 is CASTRRDRGRDEQFF. The CDR3 DNA reads as TGTGCCAGCACCCGCCGGGACAGGGGGCGAGATGAGCAGTTCTTC.

This clonotype was seen a handful of times. The V and J genes are TRBV19 and TRBJ2-7; D not resolved. V was shortened by 6 bases and J by 4 bases, with 13 bases between the two germline ends. Looked up from germline, CDR1 is LNHDA and CDR2 is SQIVND (reference sequence). The CDR3 runs to 13 residues. The CDR3 region is CASREKGLYEQYF. In DNA, the CDR3 is TGTGCCAGTAGGGAAAAAGGATTATACGAGCAGTACTTC.

V usage is TRBV19 and J usage is TRBJ2-1, with D uncertain. CDR1 and CDR2 from the germline V gene are LNHDA and SQIVND (reference sequence). Trimming removed 1 base at V and 11 bases at J, with 15 bases between. The CDR3 runs 14 residues. CDR3: CASSIGSARDKQFF. The CDR3 bases are TGTGCCAGTAGTATAGGGTCCGCTAGGGATAAGCAGTTCTTC.

As to this clonotype: This may come from a read error, since a much larger clone is one base off. V gene TRBV7-8 combines with J gene TRBJ1-5; TRBD1 matches 7 bases. CDR1 and CDR2 from the germline V gene are SGHVS and FQNEAQ. The CDR3 is 16 amino acids. As DNA, the CDR3 is TGTGCCAGCAGCTTAAGCCAAACAGGGGCCAATCAGCTCCAGCATTTT. Protein sequence: CASSLSQTGANQLQHF.

In its sample, this clonotype was seen many times. V gene TRBV7-9 combines with J gene TRBJ1-3; D is unclear. V gave up 2 bases and J gave up 0 bases, with 8 bases separating them. The CDR3 is 15 amino acids. Per the germline V gene, CDR1 is SEHNR and CDR2 is FQNEAQ (reference sequence). CDR3 amino acids: CASSLRESSGNTIYF. For the CDR3, the DNA is TGTGCCAGCAGCTTACGGGAAAGCTCTGGAAACACCATATATTTT.

This chain connects TRBV20-1 to TRBJ2-3; 14 bases fit TRBD2. Germline V gene lookup returns CDR1 DFQATT and CDR2 SNEGSKA (reference sequence). The CDR3 is 17 residues long. V dropped 5 bases and J dropped 6; count of bases not matched to a gene: 13. CDR3 region: CSAPRPTSGRAFDTQYF. The CDR3 region has the DNA TGCAGTGCTCCTCGCCCGACTAGCGGGAGGGCCTTTGATACGCAGTATTTT.

The V gene is TRBV2, the J gene TRBJ2-6; D is unresolved. Per germline, CDR1 SNHLY and CDR2 FYNNEI. The CDR3 totals 19 residues. Deletions cut 1 base from V and 3 bases from J, with 19 bases between. The CDR3 region is CASSEGLGRPVFGANVLTF. DNA for the CDR3: TGTGCCAGCAGTGAAGGATTGGGCAGGCCCGTCTTTGGGGCCAACGTCCTGACTTTC.

The chain joins TRBV2 to TRBJ2-7, with D maybe TRBD1 (5 bases). V shed 8 bases and J shed 9 bases, with 23 bases lying between them. CDR1 and CDR2 (germline): SNHLY, FYNNEI. This CDR3 is 14 amino acids long. The CDR3 region has the DNA TGTGCCAGCGGCCTGAGACAGCTTCCCTGGGGGCAGTACTTC. Amino acid sequence: CASGLRQLPWGQYF.

The genes are TRBV28 and TRBJ1-2, with TRBD1 matching 8 bases. The J segment lost 4 bases and the V segment lost 5 bases, leaving 15 bases of the junction unmatched. CDR3 length equals 17 residues. Germline values: CDR1 MDHEN, CDR2 SYDVKM. The CDR3 reads CASSLSSGTGKFYGYTF. The DNA for the CDR3 is TGTGCCAGCAGTCTATCCTCCGGGACAGGAAAATTCTATGGCTACACCTTC.

The V and J genes are TRBV9 and TRBJ2-3; 13 nucleotides align to TRBD2. CDR1 is SGDLS and CDR2 is YYNGEE in the germline V gene. The V gene end was trimmed by 2 bases and the J gene end by 2 bases; junction bases not matched to a gene: 2. The CDR3 is 16 amino acids. CDR3 sequence reads: CASSVGTSGATDTQYF. The DNA for the CDR3 is TGTGCCAGCAGCGTCGGGACTAGCGGGGCCACAGATACGCAGTATTTT. Full variable domain (rest looked up from reference TRBV9 and TRBJ2-3): DSGVTQTPKHLITATGQRVTLRCSPRSGDLSVYWYQQSLDQGLQFLIQYYNGEERAKGNILERFSAQQFPDLHSELNLSSLELGDSALYFCASSVGTSGATDTQYFGPGTRLTVL.

The chain links TRBV27 to TRBJ2-1; D gene ambiguous. Germline CDR1 MNHEY, CDR2 SMNVEV (reference sequence). V was trimmed by 4 bases and J by 14 bases, leaving 15 bases between them. The CDR3 extends over 12 amino acids. CDR3 in DNA: TGTGCCAGCAGTTCGGATCCTTATGCGGAGTTCTTC. Residues: CASSSDPYAEFF.

This clonotype was detected ten times or more. The chain recombines TRBV27 with TRBJ2-3; possible D gene TRBD2, 7 bases. This CDR3 has 15 residues. The V gene lost 5 bases and the J gene lost 3 bases, with 15 bases spanning the gap. Germline V gene sequence: CDR1 MNHEY, CDR2 SMNVEV (reference sequence). The CDR3 DNA reads as TGTGCCAGCAGTACGGGGGGCCTTGGAACAGATACGCAGTATTTT. Amino acid sequence: CASSTGGLGTDTQYF.

The chain couples TRBV19 to TRBJ2-7, with D perhaps matching TRBD1 (5 bases). The germline gives CDR1 LNHDA, CDR2 SQIVND (reference sequence). The CDR3 consists of 16 residues. The V and J ends lost 1 base and 0 bases respectively, with 13 bases between them. This chain's CDR3 is CASSIVATGYSYEQYF. In nucleotides, the CDR3 is TGTGCCAGTAGTATAGTGGCCACAGGATACTCCTACGAGCAGTACTTC.

The V gene is TRBV27, the J gene TRBJ1-2; 8 bases fit TRBD1. The germline V gene encodes CDR1 MNHEY and CDR2 SMNVEV (reference sequence). The CDR3 contains 15 residues. V lost 5 bases to trimming and J lost 8 bases; unmatched junction nucleotides: 13. This chain's CDR3 is CASSSFSEQGGGYTF. In DNA, the CDR3 is TGTGCCAGCAGTAGTTTTTCAGAACAGGGGGGGGGCTACACCTTC.

This clonotype was seen at least ten times. The chain joins TRBV6-5 to TRBJ2-1, with 8 bases fitting TRBD1. The CDR3 contains 20 residues. From germline, CDR1 is MNHEY and CDR2 SVGAGI. The trim removed 0 bases at V and 2 bases at J, leaving 15 bases unmatched. This CDR3 is CASSYSMPTGDPSAYNEQFF. Written as DNA, the CDR3 is TGTGCCAGCAGTTACTCGATGCCGACAGGGGACCCGTCTGCCTACAATGAGCAGTTCTTC.

This clonotype was picked up a small number of times. V usage is TRBV19 and J usage is TRBJ2-3, with a tentative D call TRBD1 (6 bases). The CDR3 is made up of 16 amino acids. Germline assignment: CDR1 LNHDA and CDR2 SQIVND (reference sequence). Trimming left V 3 bases short and J 4 bases short, with 17 bases between. CDR3 bases: TGTGCCAGTAGTATCCGGACAGCCTCCCGCGCAGATACGCAGTATTTT. Encoded protein: CASSIRTASRADTQYF. The variable domain in full, completed from reference TRBV19 and TRBJ2-3, reads DGGITQSPKYLFRKEGQNVTLSCEQNLNHDAMYWYRQDPGQGLRLIYYSQIVNDFQKGDIAEGYSVSREKKESFPLTVTSAQKNPTAFYLCASSIRTASRADTQYFGPGTRLTVL.

This clonotype was seen many times. This rearrangement joins TRBV5-6 to TRBJ2-7; 10 positions match TRBD1. This CDR3 is built from 16 residues. CDR1 is SGHDT, CDR2 YYEEEE, per germline. After removal of 0 bases from V and 1 base from J, the junction contained 4 bases not matched to a gene. CDR3 in amino acids: CASSLGSGQGSYEQYF. The DNA for the CDR3 is TGTGCCAGCAGCTTGGGATCGGGACAGGGGTCCTACGAGCAGTACTTC. The whole variable domain, remainder taken from reference TRBV5-6 and TRBJ2-7, is DAGVTQSPTHLIKTRGQQVTLRCSPKSGHDTVSWYQQALGQGPQFIFQYYEEEERQRGNFPDRFSGHQFPNYSSELNVNALLLGDSALYLCASSLGSGQGSYEQYFGPGTRLTVT.

This clonotype was observed many times. The chain couples TRBV28 to TRBJ1-1, with TRBD1 as a possible D gene (6 bases). V lost 7 bases and J 5 bases, leaving 32 bases between the germline ends. CDR3 size: 19 residues. The germline V gene has CDR1 MDHEN and CDR2 SYDVKM. The CDR3 nucleotides are TGTGCCAGCACTGTTATCTCCCGGCTGGGGTACAGGGTGGGGACTGAAGCTTTCTTT. Protein: CASTVISRLGYRVGTEAFF. Together with reference TRBV28 and TRBJ1-1, the CDR3 gives the full variable domain: DVKVTQSSRYLVKRTGEKVFLECVQDMDHENMFWYRQDPGLGLRLIYFSYDVKMKEKGDIPEGYSVSREKKERFSLILESASTNQTSMYLCASTVISRLGYRVGTEAFFGQGTRLTVV.

This clonotype was observed a few times. The chain carries TRBV4-2 and TRBJ2-3, with TRBD2 as a possible D gene (6 bases). Between the trimmed V and J ends, which lost 0 bases and 0 bases, there was a span of 16 bases. The CDR3 totals 18 residues. Per the germline V gene, CDR1 is LGHNA and CDR2 is YNFKEQ. CDR3 sequence reads: CASSQDLGLARSTDTQYF. For the CDR3, the DNA is TGTGCCAGCAGCCAAGATCTGGGGCTAGCGAGAAGCACAGATACGCAGTATTTT.

This clonotype was counted only a few times. The rearrangement joins TRBV2 to TRBJ2-1, with 8 bases matching TRBD2. Per germline, CDR1 SNHLY and CDR2 FYNNEI. V shed 4 bases and J 7 bases; nucleotides not matched to a gene: 12. The CDR3 is 16 amino acids. CDR3 DNA sequence: TGTGCCAGCAGTGGAGGGACGGGAGGGCCGAATAATGAGCAGTTCTTC. It encodes CASSGGTGGPNNEQFF.

The rearrangement joins TRBV4-1 to TRBJ2-5, with 8 bases that match TRBD2. The germline V gene has CDR1 MGHRA and CDR2 YSYEKL. V gave up 0 bases and J gave up 2 bases; unmatched junction bases: 11. The CDR3 length is 18 residues. The CDR3 protein is CASSQDQAGAPRQETQYF. CDR3 DNA: TGCGCCAGCAGCCAAGATCAAGCGGGGGCCCCGAGGCAAGAGACCCAGTACTTC.

A note on this clonotype: With a much larger clone just one base away, this may be a read error. V and J are TRBV7-3 and TRBJ2-1, with D possibly matching TRBD1 (6 bases). V lost 6 bases and J 7 bases, leaving 10 bases between the germline ends. The CDR3 sequence is 12 residues long. The germline gives CDR1 SGHTA, CDR2 FQGTGA. The chain's CDR3 is CASRGAVNEQFF. CDR3 in DNA: TGTGCCAGCAGGGGGGCAGTGAATGAGCAGTTCTTC.

Many counts were recorded for this clonotype. This chain links TRBV7-9 with TRBJ2-1, with unresolved D. V shed 8 bases and J shed 0 bases, with 14 bases lying between them. Per germline, CDR1 SEHNR and CDR2 FQNEAQ (reference sequence). This CDR3 comprises 15 residues. The CDR3 nucleotides read TGTGCCAGCGACTGGTCGGAGAGCTCCTACAATGAGCAGTTCTTC. This gives the protein CASDWSESSYNEQFF.

J is TRBJ2-2 and V is TRBV10-3, with 8 bases aligning to TRBD1. This CDR3 contains 14 residues. Germline V gives CDR1 ENHRY, CDR2 SYGVKD. J lost 7 bases, V lost 3 bases, and 4 bases had no gene match. CDR3 sequence: CAISDGQGGGELFF. The CDR3 region has the DNA TGTGCCATCAGTGACGGACAGGGTGGCGGGGAGCTGTTTTTT.